Below are 25 T cell receptor beta chains sequenced from a single sample in a study of blood T cell repertoires in COVID-19. Libraries were prepared by immunoSEQ multiplex PCR; TCRdb keeps only in-frame clonotypes and omits some of them. Of fewer than 50,000 clones in the sample, 85% to 90% are singletons; the top ten hold around 9.6%. What was sequenced was peripheral blood. These receptors were collected from a man aged 45-65 years with active COVID-19.

V is TRBV3-1 (or the pseudogene TRBV3-2) and J is TRBJ2-3, with TRBD2 matching 12 bases. The CDR3 totals 24 residues. Per the germline V gene, CDR1 is LGHDT and CDR2 is YNNKEL (reference sequence). The trim removed 0 bases at V and 9 bases at J, leaving 31 bases unmatched. The chain's CDR3 is CASSQDGGSEGSLSSGRAWGTQYF. CDR3 nucleotides: TGTGCCAGCAGCCAAGACGGGGGGTCCGAAGGTTCCTTGTCTAGCGGGAGGGCCTGGGGGACGCAGTATTTT.

The CDR3 coding sequence is TGCGCCAGCAGTCTAGGACAGGGGGCGGGGGAGACCCAGTACTTC. Its protein product is CASSLGQGAGETQYF. The V call is TRBV5-1, the J call TRBJ2-5, with TRBD1 matching over 11 bases. The CDR3 is 15 amino acids. Unmatched junction bases numbered 8, after V lost 5 bases and J lost 5 bases. CDR1 SGHRS and CDR2 YFSETQ come from the germline V gene.

The chain employs TRBV3-1 (or the pseudogene TRBV3-2) and TRBJ2-3; D is possibly TRBD2 (5 bases). The germline V gene has CDR1 LGHDT and CDR2 YNNKEL (reference sequence). Trimming removed 5 bases at V and 7 bases at J, with 16 bases between. The CDR3 is 14 amino acids. CDR3 amino acids: CASSKGRTLYTQYF. The CDR3 nucleotides read TGTGCCAGCAGCAAAGGCCGGACTCTTTATACGCAGTATTTT.

The chain joins TRBV6-1 to TRBJ2-1, with 13 bases that match TRBD2. With 0 bases clipped from V and 4 bases from J, the junction kept 3 bases outside the gene matches. Germline V gene sequence: CDR1 MNHNS, CDR2 SASEGT. The CDR3 is made up of 17 amino acids. Here the CDR3 reads CASSEALLAGGYNEQFF. DNA for the CDR3: TGTGCCAGCAGTGAAGCCCTACTAGCGGGGGGGTACAATGAGCAGTTCTTC.

The chain joins TRBV7-2 to TRBJ2-7, with D tentatively TRBD2 (5 bases). With 7 bases removed from V and 6 bases from J, the gap between germline ends came to 16 bases. Germline CDR1 and CDR2: SGHTA and FQGNSA. The CDR3 loop spans 13 amino acids. CDR3 sequence reads: CASTFSGGFEQYF. In DNA form, the CDR3 reads TGTGCCAGCACCTTCTCTGGAGGTTTCGAGCAGTACTTC.

J is TRBJ1-2 and V is TRBV20-1; D not resolved. Germline assignment: CDR1 DFQATT and CDR2 SNEGSKA (reference sequence). The CDR3 loop spans 11 amino acids. The V end was cut by 5 bases, the J end by 0 bases, with 4 bases between. CDR3 nucleotide sequence: TGCAGTGCTTTCGCTAACTATGGCTACACCTTC. Amino acids: CSAFANYGYTF.

V is TRBV19 and J is TRBJ2-6; tentatively, D is TRBD2 (5 bases). The CDR3 contains 15 residues. V lost 3 bases to trimming and J lost 4 bases, with 10 bases between them. From germline, CDR1 is LNHDA and CDR2 SQIVND (reference sequence). CDR3 DNA: TGTGCCAGTAGTATTAAGGGAGTAGGGGCCAACGTCCTGACTTTC. Amino acid sequence: CASSIKGVGANVLTF. Complete variable domain (other parts from reference TRBV19 and TRBJ2-6): DGGITQSPKYLFRKEGQNVTLSCEQNLNHDAMYWYRQDPGQGLRLIYYSQIVNDFQKGDIAEGYSVSREKKESFPLTVTSAQKNPTAFYLCASSIKGVGANVLTFGAGSRLTVL.

V gene TRBV6-5 combines with J gene TRBJ2-5; D is possibly TRBD1 (7 bases). The CDR3 sequence is 16 residues long. CDR1 is MNHEY and CDR2 is SVGAGI in the germline V gene. The ends were cut back, 4 bases at V and 2 bases at J, with 17 bases in the middle. In DNA, the CDR3 is TGTGCCAGCAGTTGGCCCCGCGGGACAGCTCAAGAGACCCAGTACTTC. Translating gives CASSWPRGTAQETQYF.

The V call is TRBV11-2, the J call TRBJ2-3; 10 nucleotides match TRBD2. The CDR3 contains 15 residues. With 4 bases clipped from V and 6 bases from J, the junction kept 7 bases outside the gene matches. Germline V gene data show CDR1 as SGHAT and CDR2 as FQNNGV. CDR3 bases: TGTGCCAGCAGCTCCAGCGGGGGGGCCAGGGATACGCAGTATTTT. As protein: CASSSSGGARDTQYF.

The J gene is TRBJ2-2, the V gene TRBV7-8; TRBD2 agrees at 12 bases. Germline CDR1 SGHVS, CDR2 FQNEAQ. The V and J ends lost 2 bases and 5 bases, in that order; junction bases with no gene match: 6. CDR3 length: 17 amino acids. The CDR3 loop reads CASSLTSGGLVTGELFF. In nucleotides, the CDR3 is TGTGCCAGCAGCTTAACTAGCGGGGGGCTAGTTACCGGGGAGCTGTTTTTT.

V is TRBV9 and J is TRBJ2-3; a weak D match, TRBD2 (6 bases). The CDR3 spans 18 residues. Trimming took off 0 bases at V and 2 bases at J, with 19 bases between the two ends. Germline assignment: CDR1 SGDLS and CDR2 YYNGEE. The CDR3 spells CASSVDVEGGKSTDTQYF. The CDR3, as DNA: TGTGCCAGCAGCGTAGACGTCGAGGGCGGGAAGTCCACAGATACGCAGTATTTT.

The chain links TRBV4-1 to TRBJ2-5; TRBD1 matches 12 bases. Germline CDR1 and CDR2: MGHRA and YSYEKL. CDR3 length: 17 residues. Trimming at V came to 1 base and at J to 5 bases, leaving 8 bases not matched to a gene. DNA of the CDR3: TGCGCCAGCAGCCAAGTTGGGGACAGGGGGCGCGGGGAGACCCAGTACTTC. Protein sequence: CASSQVGDRGRGETQYF.

The V call is TRBV19, the J call TRBJ1-2; TRBD1 is a possible D gene (5 bases). There are 13 residues in the CDR3. Trimming shortened V by 5 bases and J by 7 bases, and 14 bases separated the two germline ends. Germline lookup yields CDR1 LNHDA and CDR2 SQIVND (reference sequence). The CDR3 DNA reads TGTGCCAGTAGTTCTGGATCAGGGTTTGGCTACACCTTC. It translates to CASSSGSGFGYTF.

V gene TRBV12-5 combines with J gene TRBJ2-3; D remains unclear. Germline CDR1 is LGHNT and CDR2 is FRNRAP. The CDR3 contains 10 residues. Trimming pared 6 bases from V and 7 bases from J, leaving 5 bases between. CDR3 loop: CASGPNTQYF. Here the CDR3 DNA reads TGTGCTAGTGGACCTAATACGCAGTATTTT.

V is TRBV18 and J is TRBJ1-5; 7 positions agree with TRBD1. The CDR3 extends over 17 amino acids. After removal of 3 bases from V and 7 bases from J, the junction contained 15 bases not matched to a gene. The germline V gene has CDR1 KGHSH and CDR2 LQKENI. The CDR3 nucleotides are TGTGCCAGCTCACCGCTCCAGTTAGGGGGCGCAGAGCAGCCCCAGCATTTT. This translates into CASSPLQLGGAEQPQHF.

V and J are TRBV7-2 and TRBJ2-7; a possible D gene is TRBD2 (6 bases). Germline V gene sequence: CDR1 SGHTA, CDR2 FQGNSA. V was pared by 1 base and J by 9 bases, with 13 bases between. The CDR3 spans 13 residues. The CDR3 bases are TGTGCCAGCAGCTTAGTGGAGGGGCGATGGCAGTACTTC. Amino acids: CASSLVEGRWQYF.

The chain recombines TRBV10-3 with TRBJ2-7, with 11 bases aligning to TRBD2. The CDR3 runs to 15 residues. Germline-derived CDR1 and CDR2 are ENHRY and SYGVKD. V trimming: 5 bases; J trimming: 2 bases; junction bases outside the gene matches: 5. The CDR3 DNA sequence: TGTGCCATCAGTCTCACTAGCGGGGGAACCTACGAGCAGTACTTC. The encoded protein is CAISLTSGGTYEQYF.

V is TRBV5-4 and J is TRBJ1-3; 7 bases fit TRBD1. V lost 1 base and J lost 2; bases outside the gene matches: 3. The CDR3 spans 15 residues. CDR1 is SGHNT, CDR2 YYREEE, per germline (reference sequence). The CDR3 loop is CASSLTGEAGNTIYF. DNA of the CDR3: TGTGCCAGCAGCTTGACAGGGGAGGCTGGAAACACCATATATTTT.

The rearrangement joins TRBV6-1 to TRBJ2-1, with 8 bases aligning to TRBD2. The CDR3 runs to 15 residues. Germline CDR1 reads MNHNS; CDR2 reads SASEGT. The ends lost 2 bases at V and 4 bases at J; junction bases unmatched: 4. In nucleotides, the CDR3 is TGTGCCAGCAGTGAAACAACTAGCGGATACAATGAGCAGTTCTTC. Amino acid sequence: CASSETTSGYNEQFF.

The gene calls are TRBV18 and TRBJ2-2, with 7 bases that match TRBD1. V was clipped by 5 bases and J by 2 bases; unmatched bases: 5. The CDR3 runs 15 residues. Per germline, CDR1 KGHSH and CDR2 LQKENI. CDR3 coding DNA: TGTGCCAGCTCAACGGACAGGCAAAACACCGGGGAGCTGTTTTTT. It encodes CASSTDRQNTGELFF.

The genes are TRBV4-2 and TRBJ2-3, with D perhaps matching TRBD2 (7 bases). Trimming stripped 0 bases from V and 4 bases from J, with 14 bases between. CDR1 is LGHNA, CDR2 YNFKEQ, per germline. The CDR3 totals 16 residues. The CDR3 sequence: CASSQDRGGGPDTQYF. Here the CDR3 DNA reads TGTGCCAGCAGCCAAGATCGGGGAGGGGGGCCAGATACGCAGTATTTT.

This sequence joins TRBV7-9 and TRBJ1-6; D unclear. The CDR3 runs 12 residues. Per germline, CDR1 SEHNR and CDR2 FQNEAQ (reference sequence). Trimming removed 3 bases from V and 16 bases from J, with 13 bases in between. CDR3 loop: CASSFGSGYLHF. For the CDR3, the DNA is TGTGCCAGCAGCTTCGGGTCGGGTTATCTCCACTTT. Full variable domain (rest looked up from reference TRBV7-9 and TRBJ1-6): DTGVSQNPRHKITKRGQNVTFRCDPISEHNRLYWYRQTLGQGPEFLTYFQNEAQLEKSRLLSDRFSAERPKGSFSTLEIQRTEQGDSAMYLCASSFGSGYLHFGNGTRLTVT.

The J gene is TRBJ2-5, the V gene TRBV29-1; possibly TRBD2 for D (6 bases). The V end was cut by 5 bases, the J end by 3 bases, with 16 bases between. The CDR3 extends over 14 amino acids. Germline CDR1 reads SQVTM; CDR2 reads ANQGSEA. The CDR3, as DNA: TGCAGCGTTTCGGACGGAGGGGCCGAAGAGACCCAGTACTTC. Translation gives CSVSDGGAEETQYF.

The gene calls are TRBV4-3 and TRBJ1-4; D gene uncertain. Trimming took 1 base from V and 5 from J, leaving 8 bases between them. The germline gives CDR1 LGHNA, CDR2 YSLEER. The CDR3 spans 14 residues. The CDR3 loop reads CASSQAVINEKLFF. Here the CDR3 DNA reads TGCGCCAGCAGCCAAGCCGTAATCAATGAAAAACTGTTTTTT.

V and J are TRBV7-2 and TRBJ2-5; possible D gene TRBD2, 5 bases. Trimming cost V 3 bases and J 0 bases, with 8 bases left between them. The CDR3 runs to 14 residues. Germline loops: CDR1 SGHTA, CDR2 FQGNSA. The CDR3 reads CASSFTRHQETQYF. The DNA for the CDR3 is TGTGCCAGCAGCTTCACTAGACACCAAGAGACCCAGTACTTC. Full variable domain (rest looked up from reference TRBV7-2 and TRBJ2-5): GAGVSQSPSNKVTEKGKDVELRCDPISGHTALYWYRQSLGQGLEFLIYFQGNSAPDKSGLPSDRFSAERTGGSVSTLTIQRTQQEDSAVYLCASSFTRHQETQYFGPGTRLLVL.